This T cell receptor beta chain is drawn from a study of metastatic and nonmetastatic thyroid tumors (dated by TCRdb to 2018 to 2021). For the study in its entirety: Repertoires from peripheral blood and from tumor or nodule tissue samples of malignant and benign thyroid patients were compared.

This clone was counted at least ten times. This clone's antigen is unknown. No base-level quality is on record; no much larger clone is a single base apart. According to the germline V gene (reference sequence), CDR1 reads DFQATT and CDR2 reads SNEGSKA. From the cysteine through the phenylalanine, the CDR3 covers 17 amino acids. Only the CDR3 portion is preserved as DNA: 51 bases, with reading frame beginning at the first base. At the junction V is shortened by 2 bases and J by 4 bases; bases outside the gene matches: 13. Receptors were amplified or captured by PCR. TCRdb shows the sequencer as Illumina HiSeq 4000. The TCR beta-chain CDR3 region of each patient was profiled by high-throughput sequencing. As for the authors' bioinformatics: CDR3 differences across clinicopathological groups were used to build a classifier for discriminating distant-metastatic papillary thyroid cancer patients. The Shannon index was used to measure repertoire diversity, and the Morisita-Horn index was used to measure how similar tumor and blood repertoires were. Clones were called with MiXCR by TCRdb after fastp trimmed the public reads at Q25, and only in-frame beta chains were retained. The V and J calls, along with clone size, are taken from TCRdb and not from the paper's own processing. For this sample the table gives approximately 86,000 clones, of which 9.5% to 15% were detected only once. Roughly 9.6% of the sample is taken by the ten largest.

Study-wide conclusions, independent of this receptor: In both blood and tumor samples, malignant tumors were reported to have significantly higher TCR beta diversity than benign nodules.

Before undergoing thyroid surgery, none of the patients had been given any kind of treatment. Using T-cell receptor beta sequencing, the researchers looked back retrospectively at clinical samples from patients, gathered between the early 2010s and the late 2010s. Rearrangement joined TRBV20-1 to TRBJ2-3, with 9 middle bases fitting TRBD2. Sequencing was done on a sample of tumor tissue. The source of this sequence is a female donor with papillary thyroid cancer or a benign thyroid nodule (not recorded which). Some clones in this sample may be carry-over from other donors' samples. The CDR3 in this case is CSARPIAGVSLSDTQYF. The nucleotides are TGCAGTGCTAGACCAATAGCGGGAGTATCTTTGTCAGATACGCAGTATTTT.